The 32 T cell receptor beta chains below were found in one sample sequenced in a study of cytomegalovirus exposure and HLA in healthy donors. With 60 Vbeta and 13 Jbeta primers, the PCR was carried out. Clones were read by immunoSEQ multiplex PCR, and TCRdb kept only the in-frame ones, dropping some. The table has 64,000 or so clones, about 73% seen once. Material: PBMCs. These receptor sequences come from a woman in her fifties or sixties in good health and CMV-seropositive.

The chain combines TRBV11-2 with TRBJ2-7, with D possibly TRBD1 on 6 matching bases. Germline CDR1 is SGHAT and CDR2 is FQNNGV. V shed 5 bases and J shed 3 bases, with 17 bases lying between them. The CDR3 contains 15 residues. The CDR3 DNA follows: TGTGCCAGCAGCATCTCCGTGGACAGAATCTACGAGCAGTACTTC. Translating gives CASSISVDRIYEQYF.

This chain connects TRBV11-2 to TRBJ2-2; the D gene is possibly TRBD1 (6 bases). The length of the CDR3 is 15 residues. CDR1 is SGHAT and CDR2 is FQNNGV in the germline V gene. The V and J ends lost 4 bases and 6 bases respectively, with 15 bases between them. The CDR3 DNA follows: TGTGCCAGCAGCTCACAGTTAACAGGGTCCGGGGAGCTGTTTTTT. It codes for CASSSQLTGSGELFF.

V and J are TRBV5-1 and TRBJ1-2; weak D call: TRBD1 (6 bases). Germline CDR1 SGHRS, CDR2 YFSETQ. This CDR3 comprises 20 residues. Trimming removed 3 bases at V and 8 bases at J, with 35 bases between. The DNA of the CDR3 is TGCGCCAGCAGCTGGGGAAGCGATATGGGAGGGCCGAACCCTGGGGGCGGCTACACCTTC. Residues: CASSWGSDMGGPNPGGGYTF.

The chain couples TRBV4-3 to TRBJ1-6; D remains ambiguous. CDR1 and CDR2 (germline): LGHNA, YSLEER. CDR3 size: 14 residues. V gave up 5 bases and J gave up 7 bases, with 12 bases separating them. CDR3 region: CASSSRLWNSPLHF. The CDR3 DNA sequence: TGCGCCAGCAGCTCCCGGTTGTGGAATTCACCCCTCCACTTT.

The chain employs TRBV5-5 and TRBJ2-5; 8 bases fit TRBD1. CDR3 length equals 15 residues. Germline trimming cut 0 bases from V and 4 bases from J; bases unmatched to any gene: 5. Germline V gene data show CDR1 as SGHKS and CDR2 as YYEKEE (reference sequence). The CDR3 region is CASSLGQGLGETQYF. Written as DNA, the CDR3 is TGTGCCAGCAGCTTGGGACAGGGGCTAGGAGAGACCCAGTACTTC.

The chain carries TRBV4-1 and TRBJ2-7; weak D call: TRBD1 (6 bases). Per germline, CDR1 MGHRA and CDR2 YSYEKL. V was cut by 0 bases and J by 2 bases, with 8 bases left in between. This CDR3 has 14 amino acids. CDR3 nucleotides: TGCGCCAGCAGCCAAGACAGGGGAACCTACGAGCAGTACTTC. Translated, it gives CASSQDRGTYEQYF.

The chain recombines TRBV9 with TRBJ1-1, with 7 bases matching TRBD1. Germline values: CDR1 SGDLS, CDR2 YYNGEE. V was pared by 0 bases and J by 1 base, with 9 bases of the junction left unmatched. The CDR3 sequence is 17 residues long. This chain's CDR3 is CASSVGQGTSGNTEAFF. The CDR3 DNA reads TGTGCCAGCAGCGTAGGACAGGGCACCTCCGGGAACACTGAAGCTTTCTTT.

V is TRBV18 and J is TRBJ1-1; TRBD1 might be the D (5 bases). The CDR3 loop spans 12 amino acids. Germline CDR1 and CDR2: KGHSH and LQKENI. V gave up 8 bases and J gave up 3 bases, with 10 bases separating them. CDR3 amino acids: CASHGGDTEAFF. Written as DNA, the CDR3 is TGTGCCAGCCATGGGGGGGACACTGAAGCTTTCTTT.

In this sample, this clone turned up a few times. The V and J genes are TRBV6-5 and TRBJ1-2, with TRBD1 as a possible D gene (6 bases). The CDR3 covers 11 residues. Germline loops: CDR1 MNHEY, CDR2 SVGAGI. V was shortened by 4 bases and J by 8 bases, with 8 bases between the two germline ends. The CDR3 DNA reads TGTGCCAGCAGTTCGGGGGGCGGCTACACCTTC. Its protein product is CASSSGGGYTF.

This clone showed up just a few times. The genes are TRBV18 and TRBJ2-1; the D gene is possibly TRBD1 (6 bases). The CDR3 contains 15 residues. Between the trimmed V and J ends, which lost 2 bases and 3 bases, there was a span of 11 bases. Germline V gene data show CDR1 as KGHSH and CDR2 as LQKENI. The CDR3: CASSPAGVGYNEQFF. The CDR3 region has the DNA TGTGCCAGCTCACCAGCAGGGGTGGGCTACAATGAGCAGTTCTTC.

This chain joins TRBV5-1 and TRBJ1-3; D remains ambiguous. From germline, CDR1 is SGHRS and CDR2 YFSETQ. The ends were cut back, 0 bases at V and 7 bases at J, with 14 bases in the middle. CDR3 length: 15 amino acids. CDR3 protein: CASSLEGRTDNTIYF. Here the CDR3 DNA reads TGCGCCAGCAGCTTGGAAGGGAGGACTGACAACACCATATATTTT. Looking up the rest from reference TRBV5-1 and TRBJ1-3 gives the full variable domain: KAGVTQTPRYLIKTRGQQVTLSCSPISGHRSVSWYQQTPGQGLQFLFEYFSETQRNKGNFPGRFSGRQFSNSRSEMNVSTLELGDSALYLCASSLEGRTDNTIYFGEGSWLTVV.

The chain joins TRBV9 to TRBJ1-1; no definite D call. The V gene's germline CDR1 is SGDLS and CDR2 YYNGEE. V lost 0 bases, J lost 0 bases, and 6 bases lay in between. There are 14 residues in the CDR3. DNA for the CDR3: TGTGCCAGCAGCGTAGAGCCTATGAACACTGAAGCTTTCTTT. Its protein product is CASSVEPMNTEAFF.

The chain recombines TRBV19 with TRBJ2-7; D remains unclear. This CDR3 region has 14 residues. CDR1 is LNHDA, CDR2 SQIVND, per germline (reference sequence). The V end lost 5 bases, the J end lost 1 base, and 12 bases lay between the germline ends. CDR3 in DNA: TGTGCCAGTAGTCTCCGTGGTACTTCCTACGAGCAGTACTTC. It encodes CASSLRGTSYEQYF. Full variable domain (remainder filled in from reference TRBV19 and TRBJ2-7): DGGITQSPKYLFRKEGQNVTLSCEQNLNHDAMYWYRQDPGQGLRLIYYSQIVNDFQKGDIAEGYSVSREKKESFPLTVTSAQKNPTAFYLCASSLRGTSYEQYFGPGTRLTVT.

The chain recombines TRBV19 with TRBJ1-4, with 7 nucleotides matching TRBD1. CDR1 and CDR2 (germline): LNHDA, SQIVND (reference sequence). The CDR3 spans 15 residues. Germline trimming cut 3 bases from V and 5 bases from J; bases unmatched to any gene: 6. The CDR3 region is CASSIPGTANEKLFF. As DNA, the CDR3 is TGTGCCAGTAGTATCCCCGGGACAGCCAATGAAAAACTGTTTTTT. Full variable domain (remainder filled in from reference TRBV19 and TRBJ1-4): DGGITQSPKYLFRKEGQNVTLSCEQNLNHDAMYWYRQDPGQGLRLIYYSQIVNDFQKGDIAEGYSVSREKKESFPLTVTSAQKNPTAFYLCASSIPGTANEKLFFGSGTQLSVL.

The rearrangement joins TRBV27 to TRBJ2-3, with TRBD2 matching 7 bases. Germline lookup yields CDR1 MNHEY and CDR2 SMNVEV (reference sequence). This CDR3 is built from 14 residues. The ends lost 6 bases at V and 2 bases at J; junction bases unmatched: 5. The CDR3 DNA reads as TGTGCCAGCAGCCTGGGGGGGACCACAGATACGCAGTATTTT. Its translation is CASSLGGTTDTQYF.

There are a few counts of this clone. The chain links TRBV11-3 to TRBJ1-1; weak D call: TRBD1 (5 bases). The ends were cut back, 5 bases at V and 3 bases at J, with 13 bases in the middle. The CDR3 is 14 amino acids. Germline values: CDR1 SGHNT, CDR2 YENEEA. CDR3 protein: CASSLGRGHTEAFF. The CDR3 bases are TGTGCCAGCAGCCTTGGGCGGGGACACACTGAAGCTTTCTTT.

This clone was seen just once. This CDR3 reads CASSLQGQTNEKLFF. CDR3 nucleotide sequence: TGCGCCAGCAGCTTGCAGGGCCAGACTAATGAAAAACTGTTTTTT. This chain joins TRBV5-1 and TRBJ1-4; maybe TRBD1 (5 bases). Germline CDR1 reads SGHRS; CDR2 reads YFSETQ. The CDR3 runs 15 residues. The V gene lost 1 base and the J gene lost 2 bases, with 9 bases spanning the gap.

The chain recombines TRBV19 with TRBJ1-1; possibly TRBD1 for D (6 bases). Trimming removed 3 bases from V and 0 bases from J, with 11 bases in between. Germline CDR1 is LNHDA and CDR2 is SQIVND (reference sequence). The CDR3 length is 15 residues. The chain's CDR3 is CASSMTGSMNTEAFF. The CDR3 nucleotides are TGTGCCAGTAGTATGACAGGATCCATGAACACTGAAGCTTTCTTT. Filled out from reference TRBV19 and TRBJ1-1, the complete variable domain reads DGGITQSPKYLFRKEGQNVTLSCEQNLNHDAMYWYRQDPGQGLRLIYYSQIVNDFQKGDIAEGYSVSREKKESFPLTVTSAQKNPTAFYLCASSMTGSMNTEAFFGQGTRLTVV.

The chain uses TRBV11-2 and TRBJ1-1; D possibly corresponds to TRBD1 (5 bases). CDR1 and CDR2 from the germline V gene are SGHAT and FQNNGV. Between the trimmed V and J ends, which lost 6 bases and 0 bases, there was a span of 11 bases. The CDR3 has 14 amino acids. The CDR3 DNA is TGTGCCAGCAGTAGCCAGGGAATGAACACTGAAGCTTTCTTT. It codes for CASSSQGMNTEAFF.

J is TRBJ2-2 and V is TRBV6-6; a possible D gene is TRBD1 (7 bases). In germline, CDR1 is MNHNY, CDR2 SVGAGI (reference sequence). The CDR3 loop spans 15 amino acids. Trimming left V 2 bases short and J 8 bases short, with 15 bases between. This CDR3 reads CASSYGGGRTGELFF. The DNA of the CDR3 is TGTGCCAGCAGTTACGGAGGGGGCCGTACGGGGGAGCTGTTTTTT.

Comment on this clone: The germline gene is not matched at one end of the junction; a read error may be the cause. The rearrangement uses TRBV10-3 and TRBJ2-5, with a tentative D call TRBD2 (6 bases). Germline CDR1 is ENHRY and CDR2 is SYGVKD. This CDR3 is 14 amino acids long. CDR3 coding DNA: TGTGCCATCACTGGAGGGACCGGGCGAGAGGCCCAGTACTTC. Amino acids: CAITGGTGREAQYF.

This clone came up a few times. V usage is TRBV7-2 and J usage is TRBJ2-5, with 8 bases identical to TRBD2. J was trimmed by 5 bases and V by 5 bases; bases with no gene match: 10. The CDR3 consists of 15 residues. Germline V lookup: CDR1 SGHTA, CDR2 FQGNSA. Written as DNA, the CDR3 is TGTGCCAGCAGCCGCGGGACCCCGGGGGGGGAGACCCAGTACTTC. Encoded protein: CASSRGTPGGETQYF.

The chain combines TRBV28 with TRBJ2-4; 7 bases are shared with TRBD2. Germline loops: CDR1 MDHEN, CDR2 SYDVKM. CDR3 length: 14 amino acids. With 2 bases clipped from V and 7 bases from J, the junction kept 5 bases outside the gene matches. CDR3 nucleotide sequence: TGTGCCAGCAGTTTAAGGGGAGGGCTCAACATTCAGTACTTC. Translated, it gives CASSLRGGLNIQYF.

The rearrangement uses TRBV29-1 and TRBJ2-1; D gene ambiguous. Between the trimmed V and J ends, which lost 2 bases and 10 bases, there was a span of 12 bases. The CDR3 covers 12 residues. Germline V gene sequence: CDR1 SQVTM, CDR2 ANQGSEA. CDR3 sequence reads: CSVERSGLEQFF. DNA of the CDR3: TGCAGCGTTGAAAGGTCCGGGTTAGAGCAGTTCTTC.

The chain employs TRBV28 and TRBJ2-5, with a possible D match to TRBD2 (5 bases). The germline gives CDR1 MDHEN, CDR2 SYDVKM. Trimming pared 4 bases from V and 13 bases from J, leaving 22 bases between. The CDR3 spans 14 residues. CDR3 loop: CASSSRLNPGKPYF. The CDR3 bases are TGTGCCAGCAGTTCAAGATTAAACCCGGGAAAACCGTACTTC.

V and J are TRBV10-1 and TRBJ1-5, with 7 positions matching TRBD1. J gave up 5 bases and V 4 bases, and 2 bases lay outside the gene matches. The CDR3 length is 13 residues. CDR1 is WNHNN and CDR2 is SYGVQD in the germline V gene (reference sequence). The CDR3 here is CASSVTGDQPQHF. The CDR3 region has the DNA TGCGCCAGCAGTGTAACAGGGGATCAGCCCCAGCATTTT.

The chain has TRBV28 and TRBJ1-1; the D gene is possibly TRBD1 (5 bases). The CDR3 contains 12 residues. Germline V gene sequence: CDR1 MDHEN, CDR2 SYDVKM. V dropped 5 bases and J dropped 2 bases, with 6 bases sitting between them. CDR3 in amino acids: CASSDSNTEAFF. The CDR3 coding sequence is TGTGCCAGCAGTGACAGCAACACTGAAGCTTTCTTT.

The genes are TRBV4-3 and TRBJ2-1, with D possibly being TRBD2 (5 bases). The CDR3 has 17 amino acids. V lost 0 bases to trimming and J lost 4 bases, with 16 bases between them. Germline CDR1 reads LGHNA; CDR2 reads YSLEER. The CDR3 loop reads CASSQDFSASSYNEQFF. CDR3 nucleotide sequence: TGCGCCAGCAGCCAAGATTTTTCGGCTAGCAGTTACAATGAGCAGTTCTTC.

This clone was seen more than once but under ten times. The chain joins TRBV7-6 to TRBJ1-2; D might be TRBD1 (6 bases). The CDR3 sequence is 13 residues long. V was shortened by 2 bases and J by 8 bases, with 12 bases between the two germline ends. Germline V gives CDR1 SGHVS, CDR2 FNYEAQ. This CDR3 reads CASSLSPGQGYTF. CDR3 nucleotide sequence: TGTGCCAGCAGCTTAAGTCCGGGACAAGGCTACACCTTC.

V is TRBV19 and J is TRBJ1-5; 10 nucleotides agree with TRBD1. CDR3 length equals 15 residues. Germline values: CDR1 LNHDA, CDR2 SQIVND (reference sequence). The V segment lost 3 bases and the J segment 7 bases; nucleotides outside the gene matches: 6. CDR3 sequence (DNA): TGTGCCAGTAGTATGGTGGGGACAGGGGTACAGCCCCAGCATTTT. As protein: CASSMVGTGVQPQHF.

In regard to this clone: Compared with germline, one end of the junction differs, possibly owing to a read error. CDR3 amino acids: CATSEAVPGLDDGYTF. DNA for the CDR3: TGTGCCACCAGTGAGGCAGTCCCGGGACTTGACGATGGCTACACCTTC. V is TRBV10-3 and J is TRBJ1-2; D is perhaps TRBD1 (5 bases). The CDR3 covers 16 residues. Germline-derived CDR1 and CDR2 are ENHRY and SYGVKD.

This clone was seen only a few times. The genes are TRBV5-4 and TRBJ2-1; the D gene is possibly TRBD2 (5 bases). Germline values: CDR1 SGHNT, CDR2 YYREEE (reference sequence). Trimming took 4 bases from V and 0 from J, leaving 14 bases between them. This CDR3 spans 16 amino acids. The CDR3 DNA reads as TGTGCCAGCAGCCCCGGGAACTTTCGCTCCTACAATGAGCAGTTCTTC. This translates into CASSPGNFRSYNEQFF.